This T cell receptor (beta chain) is from a study of cytomegalovirus exposure and HLA in healthy donors. The study's findings and limits: For most subjects, TCR beta sequences were reported to predict HLA-A and HLA-B alleles with accuracy. Associated with cytomegalovirus, according to the listing, were 170 or so TCR beta chains. Likely technical artifact: a cluster of highly shared sequence variants. The Asian-associated ancestry cluster reportedly had fewer N-insertions than the roughly 670-donor mean in a later analysis.

Germline V gene data show CDR1 as SQVTM and CDR2 as ANQGSEA. The CDR3 loop spans 13 amino acids. Trimming took off 4 bases at V and 1 base at J, with 10 bases between the two ends. Primers included in the PCR were 60 Vbeta and 13 Jbeta primers. Assay: immunoSEQ multiplex PCR; the TCRdb copy retains only in-frame clones and omits some. The sample has 93,000 or so clones, 66% seen once. To note about this clone: The antigen is unknown.

V gene TRBV29-1 combines with J gene TRBJ2-5; possibly TRBD2 for D (5 bases). This TCR derives from a woman aged 50 to 65 in good health and CMV-seronegative. The sequencing sample was made of PBMCs. DNA of the CDR3: TGCAGCGTTGGCGGGCAGCTCCAAGAGACCCAGTACTTC. This sequence encodes CSVGGQLQETQYF.